The entry below gives a single TCR beta chain sequence along with its context. The data stem from a study of blood T cell repertoires in COVID-19. The junction had 20 bases not matched to a gene; V was cut back by 0 bases and J by 7 bases. The CDR3 is 20 amino acids. Germline CDR1 LGHDT, CDR2 YNNKEL (reference sequence). Produced via immunoSEQ multiplex PCR; TCRdb's table is partial and in-frame only. The sample has approximately 230,000 clones; 75% to 90% are singletons. The sequencing sample was made of peripheral blood. The chain is built from TRBV3-1 (or the pseudogene TRBV3-2) and TRBJ1-1; 10 positions match TRBD1. This clonotype was sampled from a man aged 30 to 45 who had recovered from COVID-19. In DNA, the CDR3 is TGTGCCAGCAGCCAAGATTTATGGGGATTAGACAGGGGGCTGGTGGTTGAAGCTTTCTTT. Translated, it gives CASSQDLWGLDRGLVVEAFF.